These 21 T cell receptor beta chains came from one sample sequenced in a study of cytomegalovirus exposure and HLA in healthy donors. The primer mix had 60 Vbeta and 13 Jbeta primers. TCRdb's copy holds only in-frame clones and misses some; the assay was immunoSEQ multiplex PCR. The sample includes over 150,000 clones, roughly 81% seen only once; the top ten take 2.5% to 3.5%. Sample: PBMCs. The receptors here all came from a woman in her thirties in good health and CMV-seropositive.

The sample holds one count of this clone. The chain is built from TRBV9 and TRBJ2-1; possibly TRBD2 for D (6 bases). The CDR3 runs to 16 residues. The germline V and J ends were trimmed by 3 bases and 10 bases, with 23 bases remaining between them. The germline V gene encodes CDR1 SGDLS and CDR2 YYNGEE. CDR3 region: CASSALRDLRRDEQFF. CDR3 DNA: TGTGCCAGCAGCGCCCTCCGGGACTTGAGAAGGGACGAGCAGTTCTTC.

This chain connects TRBV10-2 to TRBJ2-7; D uncertain. The CDR3 is 15 amino acids. V was cut by 2 bases and J by 3 bases, with 14 bases left in between. Germline V gives CDR1 WSHSY, CDR2 SAAADI. CDR3 DNA sequence: TGCGCCAGCAGTGAGATCGGCGGATTTAACTACGAGCAGTACTTC. Translation: CASSEIGGFNYEQYF.

This rearrangement joins TRBV6-5 to TRBJ2-7, with 7 bases identical to TRBD1. The junction had 9 bases not matched to a gene; V was cut back by 4 bases and J by 3 bases. This CDR3 comprises 15 residues. Germline V gene sequence: CDR1 MNHEY, CDR2 SVGAGI. CDR3 amino acids: CASSSPRTGLYEQYF. The CDR3 DNA sequence: TGTGCCAGCAGTTCCCCCCGGACAGGACTCTACGAGCAGTACTTC.

The V call is TRBV5-4, the J call TRBJ2-2; TRBD2 agrees at 7 bases. The CDR3 has 16 amino acids. CDR1 is SGHNT and CDR2 is YYREEE in the germline V gene (reference sequence). V was pared by 4 bases and J by 6 bases, with 12 bases of the junction left unmatched. For the CDR3, the DNA is TGTGCCAGCAGCGTTCCTAGGGGAGGGTTAGCCGGGGAGCTGTTTTTT. This codes for CASSVPRGGLAGELFF. The variable domain in full, with the rest retrieved from reference TRBV5-4 and TRBJ2-2, is ETGVTQSPTHLIKTRGQQVTLRCSSQSGHNTVSWYQQALGQGPQFIFQYYREEENGRGNFPPRFSGLQFPNYSSELNVNALELDDSALYLCASSVPRGGLAGELFFGEGSRLTVL.

The V call is TRBV7-9, the J call TRBJ1-2; TRBD1 matches 7 bases. CDR3 size: 14 residues. V lost 5 bases to trimming and J lost 4 bases; unmatched junction nucleotides: 7. Germline CDR1 reads SEHNR; CDR2 reads FQNEAQ (reference sequence). CDR3 nucleotides: TGTGCCAGCAGCGTGGGACAGTTGGTCTATGGCTACACCTTC. The encoded protein is CASSVGQLVYGYTF. The full variable domain, completed using reference TRBV7-9 and TRBJ1-2, is DTGVSQNPRHKITKRGQNVTFRCDPISEHNRLYWYRQTLGQGPEFLTYFQNEAQLEKSRLLSDRFSAERPKGSFSTLEIQRTEQGDSAMYLCASSVGQLVYGYTFGSGTRLTVV.

The chain has TRBV14 and TRBJ2-2; 8 positions match TRBD2. The V and J ends lost 1 base and 6 bases, in that order; junction bases with no gene match: 7. Germline V gives CDR1 SGHDN, CDR2 FVKESK. The CDR3 is 16 residues long. The CDR3 loop is CASSQVVIAGPGELFF. DNA for the CDR3: TGTGCCAGCAGCCAAGTCGTAATAGCGGGACCCGGGGAGCTGTTTTTT.

This clone came up once. The V gene is TRBV6-4, the J gene TRBJ2-6, with D perhaps matching TRBD1 (6 bases). CDR1 is MRHNA, CDR2 SNTAGT, per germline. The V end was cut by 5 bases, the J end by 7 bases, with 24 bases between. The length of the CDR3 is 18 residues. CDR3 amino acids: CASSPGTQNPKVANVLTF. The CDR3 coding sequence is TGTGCCAGCAGTCCCGGGACACAAAACCCGAAGGTAGCCAACGTCCTGACTTTC.

The chain carries TRBV27 and TRBJ2-5; maybe TRBD1 (6 bases). This CDR3 has 14 residues. Germline V gene sequence: CDR1 MNHEY, CDR2 SMNVEV (reference sequence). V lost 5 bases to trimming and J lost 5 bases, with 15 bases between them. The CDR3 sequence: CASSPTGPQETQYF. Written as DNA, the CDR3 is TGTGCCAGCAGTCCCACAGGGCCCCAGGAGACCCAGTACTTC.

The V call is TRBV15, the J call TRBJ2-5; TRBD2 agrees at 7 bases. Trimming removed 0 bases from V and 4 bases from J; junction bases left unmatched: 5. The V gene's germline CDR1 is LNHNV and CDR2 YYDKDF (reference sequence). This CDR3 spans 15 amino acids. The CDR3 DNA reads TGTGCCACCAGCAGAGATTATGGCGGGGGAGAGACCCAGTACTTC. Protein sequence: CATSRDYGGGETQYF.

The V call is TRBV7-9, the J call TRBJ2-1, with 10 bases matching TRBD1. Germline V lookup: CDR1 SEHNR, CDR2 FQNEAQ (reference sequence). The CDR3 totals 13 residues. Trimming at V came to 5 bases and at J to 8 bases, leaving 3 bases not matched to a gene. CDR3 DNA: TGTGCCAGCAGCGGGACAGGGGTTTATGAGCAGTTCTTC. Its translation is CASSGTGVYEQFF.

The chain links TRBV29-1 to TRBJ2-5; 7 bases fit TRBD2. Trimming cost V 5 bases and J 5 bases; bases outside gene matches: 8. The CDR3 loop spans 13 amino acids. Germline CDR1 is SQVTM and CDR2 is ANQGSEA. The DNA of the CDR3 is TGCAGCGTTAGGGCGGGGGTAGGGGAGACCCAGTACTTC. Its translation is CSVRAGVGETQYF.

The sample holds a few counts of this clone. The V gene is TRBV7-9, the J gene TRBJ2-3, with D possibly being TRBD1 (6 bases). Trimming pared 5 bases from V and 4 bases from J, leaving 13 bases between. Germline values: CDR1 SEHNR, CDR2 FQNEAQ (reference sequence). CDR3 length equals 14 residues. DNA of the CDR3: TGTGCCAGCAGCGCGACAGGTGGAGCAGATACGCAGTATTTT. It codes for CASSATGGADTQYF.

The chain links TRBV11-2 to TRBJ2-2; 9 bases align to TRBD2. V lost 6 bases and J lost 4; bases outside the gene matches: 9. The germline CDR1 and CDR2 sequences are SGHAT and FQNNGV. The CDR3 is 16 residues long. CDR3 loop: CASRSPGSGSTGELFF. The CDR3, as DNA: TGTGCCAGCAGGTCCCCGGGTAGCGGGAGCACCGGGGAGCTGTTTTTT.

The chain recombines TRBV6-5 with TRBJ1-5; 7 bases are a match to TRBD1. The germline CDR1 and CDR2 sequences are MNHEY and SVGAGI. This CDR3 comprises 15 residues. Germline trimming cut 2 bases from V and 6 bases from J; bases unmatched to any gene: 7. CDR3 nucleotide sequence: TGTGCCAGCAGTTACAGCGGACAGGAGGGTCAGCCCCAGCATTTT. It codes for CASSYSGQEGQPQHF.

The chain uses TRBV19 and TRBJ1-1; weak D call: TRBD1 (6 bases). V lost 7 bases and J 4 bases, leaving 16 bases between the germline ends. Germline CDR1 is LNHDA and CDR2 is SQIVND (reference sequence). This CDR3 comprises 14 residues. CDR3 region: CASTLPGGGTEAFF. CDR3 coding DNA: TGTGCCAGTACCCTCCCGGGAGGGGGCACTGAAGCTTTCTTT.

The CDR3 coding sequence is TGTGCCAGCAGCTCATGGACTAGCGGGAGTAGGAAGACCCAGTACTTC. Encoded protein: CASSSWTSGSRKTQYF. The V gene is TRBV5-6, the J gene TRBJ2-5; 13 nucleotides align to TRBD2. The V gene end was trimmed by 3 bases and the J gene end by 6 bases; junction bases not matched to a gene: 8. CDR1 and CDR2 (germline): SGHDT, YYEEEE. The CDR3 consists of 16 residues. Full variable domain (rest looked up from reference TRBV5-6 and TRBJ2-5): DAGVTQSPTHLIKTRGQQVTLRCSPKSGHDTVSWYQQALGQGPQFIFQYYEEEERQRGNFPDRFSGHQFPNYSSELNVNALLLGDSALYLCASSSWTSGSRKTQYFGPGTRLLVL.

This clone was seen only a few times. CDR3 coding DNA: TGTGCCAGTAGACAATCGGGACAGGGGGCGTACGGAAAACTGTTTTTT. As protein: CASRQSGQGAYGKLFF. The chain is built from TRBV19 and TRBJ1-4, with 12 nucleotides matching TRBD1. V dropped 6 bases and J dropped 10; count of bases not matched to a gene: 12. Germline V CDR1 and CDR2: LNHDA, SQIVND (reference sequence). The CDR3 consists of 16 residues. Using reference TRBV19 and TRBJ1-4 for the parts outside the CDR3, the full variable domain is DGGITQSPKYLFRKEGQNVTLSCEQNLNHDAMYWYRQDPGQGLRLIYYSQIVNDFQKGDIAEGYSVSREKKESFPLTVTSAQKNPTAFYLCASRQSGQGAYGKLFFGSGTQLSVL.

This clone was seen only a few times. The genes are TRBV6-6 and TRBJ2-5, with no clear D. Near its end, the DNA agrees better with TRBJ2-7, so the J call may be wrong. The V gene's germline CDR1 is MNHNY and CDR2 SVGAGI (reference sequence). The CDR3 is 11 amino acids. The CDR3 coding sequence is TGTGCCAGCAGCCAAACTTACGAGCAGTACTTC. Its protein product is CASSQTYEQYF.

The chain employs TRBV25-1 and TRBJ2-4; D gene ambiguous. Between the trimmed V and J ends, which lost 6 bases and 4 bases, there was a span of 4 bases. The CDR3 has 11 amino acids. Germline CDR1 is MGHDK and CDR2 is SYGVNS. DNA for the CDR3: TGTGCCAGCAGACAGAAAAACATTCAGTACTTC. Translated: CASRQKNIQYF.

The rearrangement links TRBV5-4 to TRBJ2-7, with 11 nucleotides matching TRBD2. This CDR3 is built from 14 residues. The ends lost 1 base at V and 5 bases at J; junction bases unmatched: 2. Germline V gene data show CDR1 as SGHNT and CDR2 as YYREEE (reference sequence). Written as DNA, the CDR3 is TGTGCCAGCAGCTTGACTAGCGGGAGTCACGAGCAGTACTTC. Amino acid sequence: CASSLTSGSHEQYF.

The CDR3 loop is CASRKSPGATNTEAFF. The CDR3 nucleotides read TGCGCCAGCAGAAAATCGCCTGGAGCCACGAACACTGAAGCTTTCTTT. The J gene is TRBJ1-1, the V gene TRBV10-2; D gene uncertain. Trimming removed 6 bases from V and 1 base from J, with 18 bases in between. The CDR3 contains 16 residues. Germline V gives CDR1 WSHSY, CDR2 SAAADI.